This TCR beta chain was documented in a study of blood T cells in healthy people across ages. For the study at large: The capture of about one barcoded beta molecule per two T cells was achieved by template switching.

With a J-beta primer mix and a sample-barcoded 5' primer, a second PCR ran about 6 to 11 cycles. Every single cDNA molecule received a tag from a template-switch adaptor with 12 random nucleotides. The yield of each sample was at least 2.5 million CDR3-containing paired-end reads. TCRdb ran MiXCR on the 5' RACE reads and lists one entry per CDR3 protein. The sample carries about 620,000 distinct CDR3 sequences, around 21% recorded once. The ends were cut back, 5 bases at V and 5 bases at J, with 16 bases in the middle. Germline assignment: CDR1 MGHDK and CDR2 SYGVNS. The CDR3 has 14 amino acids. The material sequenced was blood. The V gene is TRBV25-1, the J gene TRBJ2-7; the D gene is possibly TRBD2 (5 bases). This receptor was obtained from a man aged 65-85 years in good health. The CDR3 region is CASSTARGWNEQYF. The CDR3 nucleotides read TGTGCCAGCAGTACGGCGAGAGGGTGGAACGAGCAGTACTTC.